This TCR beta chain appears in the sequencing data of a study of T cells in Graves' hyperthyroidism and ophthalmopathy. Findings and limits, study-wide: Most clonotypes expanded in the thyroid (above 0.001) were also present in blood.

TCR beta CDR3 region amplification was performed from RNA transcripts. Primed by the HTBI set, a first-round RT-PCR was run on the TCR CDR3. TCRdb called the multiplex PCR reads again in MiXCR, with one record for every CDR3 protein. This table holds roughly 710,000 distinct CDR3 sequences, approximately 40% found once. Looked up from germline, CDR1 is ENHRY and CDR2 is SYGVKD. The V end lost 1 base, the J end lost 4 bases, and 16 bases lay between the germline ends. There are 16 residues in the CDR3. The sample holds many counts of this clonotype. What it binds is not known. The definition of stable Graves' hyperthyroidism was no ophthalmopathy progression within 18 months.

The chain links TRBV10-3 to TRBJ1-2; D perhaps matches TRBD1 (5 bases). The sequenced material came from blood. The sequence was collected from a woman between 40 and 50 years old with Graves' hyperthyroidism. CDR3 protein: CAISEWGRLTIYGYTF. The CDR3, as DNA: TGTGCCATCAGTGAGTGGGGACGGTTGACTATCTATGGCTACACCTTC.